Below are 8 T cell receptor beta chains sequenced from a single sample in a study of T cell responses to AZD1222 COVID-19 vaccine. The assay was immunoSEQ multiplex PCR, and TCRdb's table has in-frame clones only and misses some. This repertoire shows about 86,000 clones, around 90% found once; its top ten account for roughly 5.2%. The sequenced sample was peripheral blood, obtained 28 days after the second AZD1222 dose. The receptors were sampled from an adult who received the AZD1222 COVID-19 vaccine.

The J gene is TRBJ2-7, the V gene TRBV2; D remains unclear. The CDR3 has 16 residues. CDR1 and CDR2 (germline): SNHLY, FYNNEI. V lost 7 bases, J lost 2 bases, and 21 bases lay in between. CDR3 in DNA: TGTGCCAGCACATACCCCGACTGGAAAGAAACCTACGAGCAGTACTTC. Amino acids: CASTYPDWKETYEQYF. The whole variable domain, filled in from reference TRBV2 and TRBJ2-7, reads EPEVTQTPSHQVTQMGQEVILRCVPISNHLYFYWYRQILGQKVEFLVSFYNNEISEKSEIFDDQFSVERPDGSNFTLKIRSTKLEDSAMYFCASTYPDWKETYEQYFGPGTRLTVT.

The DNA for the CDR3 is TGTGCCAGCAGCGCAGACAGGGGAAATCAGCCCCAGCATTTT. Translated, it gives CASSADRGNQPQHF. The chain joins TRBV11-2 to TRBJ1-5; 8 positions match TRBD1. This CDR3 is built from 14 residues. V shed 5 bases and J 4 bases; nucleotides not matched to a gene: 4. The germline gives CDR1 SGHAT, CDR2 FQNNGV. Drawing the rest from reference TRBV11-2 and TRBJ1-5, the complete variable domain is EAGVAQSPRYKIIEKRQSVAFWCNPISGHATLYWYQQILGQGPKLLIQFQNNGVVDDSQLPKDRFSAERLKGVDSTLKIQPAKLEDSAVYLCASSADRGNQPQHFGDGTRLSIL.

The genes are TRBV27 and TRBJ1-2, with D possibly being TRBD1 (6 bases). V dropped 5 bases and J dropped 7 bases, with 14 bases sitting between them. The CDR3 consists of 13 residues. Germline lookup yields CDR1 MNHEY and CDR2 SMNVEV (reference sequence). The CDR3 is CASSPGAGVGYTF. The CDR3 DNA reads as TGTGCCAGCAGTCCTGGGGCAGGGGTTGGCTACACCTTC.

The genes are TRBV4-3 and TRBJ1-6; TRBD1 is a possible D gene (6 bases). The CDR3 covers 16 residues. Deletions cut 0 bases from V and 7 bases from J, with 13 bases between. The germline gives CDR1 LGHNA, CDR2 YSLEER. The chain's CDR3 is CASSQDSAGVNSPLHF. DNA for the CDR3: TGCGCCAGCAGCCAAGATTCCGCAGGGGTCAATTCACCCCTCCACTTT.

This rearrangement joins TRBV10-3 to TRBJ2-2; TRBD1 is a possible D gene (6 bases). Trimming left V 6 bases short and J 8 bases short, with 16 bases between. Germline CDR1 ENHRY, CDR2 SYGVKD. This CDR3 contains 14 residues. The CDR3 here is CAISHGTPTGELFF. The CDR3 region has the DNA TGTGCCATCAGCCACGGGACACCCACAGGGGAGCTGTTTTTT.

V is TRBV7-2 and J is TRBJ2-3; 9 bases align to TRBD1. Germline V gene data show CDR1 as SGHTA and CDR2 as FQGNSA. V lost 4 bases and J lost 4; bases outside the gene matches: 3. The CDR3 sequence is 14 residues long. The CDR3 nucleotides read TGTGCCAGCAGCTACAGGACAGGGGCAGATACGCAGTATTTT. Amino acid sequence: CASSYRTGADTQYF. The complete variable domain, with remaining parts taken from reference TRBV7-2 and TRBJ2-3, reads GAGVSQSPSNKVTEKGKDVELRCDPISGHTALYWYRQSLGQGLEFLIYFQGNSAPDKSGLPSDRFSAERTGGSVSTLTIQRTQQEDSAVYLCASSYRTGADTQYFGPGTRLTVL.

This clone was counted a single time. The chain combines TRBV28 with TRBJ2-5, with D unresolved. The CDR3 totals 11 residues. Germline CDR1 and CDR2: MDHEN and SYDVKM. Trimming took 7 bases from V and 4 from J, leaving 7 bases between them. The CDR3, as DNA: TGTGCCAGCAACTCCTTAGAGACCCAGTACTTC. Amino acids: CASNSLETQYF.

The V call is TRBV19, the J call TRBJ1-2, with 8 bases identical to TRBD1. The CDR3 has 14 residues. The germline V gene encodes CDR1 LNHDA and CDR2 SQIVND (reference sequence). Trimming removed 5 bases from V and 4 bases from J; junction bases left unmatched: 6. Here the CDR3 reads CASSWGQDLYGYTF. The CDR3 nucleotides read TGTGCCAGTAGTTGGGGACAGGACCTCTATGGCTACACCTTC.